This TCR beta chain is from a study of blood T cell repertoires in COVID-19. In the study overall: Some COVID-19 samples were acute and others convalescent; all came from the United States, Italy and Spain. In each case, the material was cDNA or gDNA derived from T cells, B-cell-depleted T cells, or PBMCs.

In assigning cohorts, the study relied on participant-reported clinical history. The CDR3 has 14 residues. Germline V gene data show CDR1 as SGHKS and CDR2 as YYEKEE (reference sequence). V lost 6 bases, J lost 2 bases, and 14 bases lay in between. Per the original data handling: Amplified reference gene primers provided the basis for estimating nucleated cell counts. Only in-frame clones appear in the TCRdb table, and some are missing; sequencing was by immunoSEQ multiplex PCR. V, J and clone size derive from that table, while D and trimming were established from the DNA sequence. The sample consists of approximately 280,000 clones, roughly 86% of them appearing once.

This TCR derives from a woman in her sixties who had recovered from COVID-19. V is TRBV5-5 and J is TRBJ2-5, with D possibly matching TRBD2 (6 bases). Material for sequencing was PBMCs or T cells enriched from blood (not recorded which). The CDR3 sequence: CASTTGGTQETQYF. The CDR3 DNA sequence: TGTGCCAGCACGACCGGAGGGACGCAAGAGACCCAGTACTTC.